Listed here are 5 T cell receptor beta chains from one sample, sequenced in a study of cytomegalovirus exposure and HLA in healthy donors. Generated by immunoSEQ multiplex PCR, the TCRdb table keeps only in-frame clones and is missing some. The sample contains about 260,000 clones, roughly 91% of which appear only once. Sequencing used PBMCs. The receptors here all came from a woman between 25 and 40 years old in good health and CMV-seronegative.

The V call is TRBV4-1, the J call TRBJ1-2; D ambiguous. The germline gives CDR1 MGHRA, CDR2 YSYEKL. The CDR3 loop spans 15 amino acids. The ends were cut back, 4 bases at V and 2 bases at J, with 14 bases in the middle. The CDR3 nucleotides are TGCGCCAGCAGCCCTCTCGCGGGAGGGAACTATGGCTACACCTTC. This sequence encodes CASSPLAGGNYGYTF.

This chain connects TRBV20-1 to TRBJ2-3; no clear D gene. The V end was cut by 6 bases, the J end by 0 bases, with 4 bases between. Germline CDR1 DFQATT, CDR2 SNEGSKA (reference sequence). The CDR3 is made up of 11 amino acids. CDR3 loop: CSAASTDTQYF. CDR3 coding DNA: TGCAGTGCGGCAAGCACAGATACGCAGTATTTT.

The chain recombines TRBV11-2 with TRBJ2-1; no reliable D call. Germline V gene sequence: CDR1 SGHAT, CDR2 FQNNGV. The length of the CDR3 is 14 residues. Trimming removed 1 base from V and 6 bases from J, with 10 bases in between. The CDR3 spells CASSLGVISNEQFF. The CDR3 DNA follows: TGTGCCAGCAGCTTAGGAGTAATAAGCAATGAGCAGTTCTTC.

This sequence joins TRBV27 and TRBJ1-2; 8 bases align to TRBD1. This CDR3 is 14 amino acids long. The ends lost 2 bases at V and 6 bases at J; junction bases unmatched: 5. Germline values: CDR1 MNHEY, CDR2 SMNVEV (reference sequence). The CDR3 region is CASSLQGAGDGYTF. The CDR3 DNA sequence: TGTGCCAGCAGTTTACAGGGGGCAGGGGATGGCTACACCTTC.

This clone was seen just once. The genes are TRBV27 and TRBJ2-7; D could derive from TRBD1 or TRBD2 (6 bases each). This CDR3 spans 15 amino acids. Germline assignment: CDR1 MNHEY and CDR2 SMNVEV (reference sequence). V was clipped by 2 bases and J by 3 bases, with 14 bases between them. The CDR3 spells CASSLEGGLHYEQYF. The CDR3 DNA reads TGTGCCAGCAGTTTAGAGGGGGGACTGCACTACGAGCAGTACTTC.